The TCR beta chain under discussion was sequenced for a study of blood T cells in healthy people across ages (dated by TCRdb to the mid-2010s). General notes on the study: Template switching captured roughly one uniquely barcoded TCR beta cDNA molecule per two T cells in model experiments. To track age-related changes in TCR beta repertoire diversity, the study relied on deep sequencing normalized with unique cDNA molecular identifiers. The donors were split into four age groups: young (average about 16 years), middle-aged (roughly 39), aged (more than 55) and long-lived (approximately 80). Donors of different ages were randomly distributed across sequencing lanes to avoid experimental bias. For two donors (one aged 18 to 30 and one aged 80 or older), the study analyzed two additional independent replicas of 1 million unique cDNA reads from the same blood draw.

With regard to this clonotype: Its antigen remains unidentified. No per-base quality is available; no much larger clone lies one base away.

What the study reported, not specific to this receptor: There was a strong correlation between observed TCR beta diversity and the percentage of naive T cells measured by flow cytometry. Bulk unsorted PBMC profiling prevented conclusive comparison of naive and antigen-experienced compartments. Compared with the aged group, the long-lived group had more naive CD4+ T cells, fewer expanded clones and increased TCR diversity, a pattern suggesting age selection. The CMV infection status of donors was not known, potentially confounding age-related changes in expanded clonotypes. As age increased, observed TCR beta diversity per million T cells dropped in a roughly linear way, and a significant reduction was already evident by age 40. Estimates of total diversity based on one million sequenced T cells were regarded as lower bounds and as underestimates.

Donors were 40 or so systemically healthy Caucasian individuals from Russia aged roughly 6 to 100 years. Each donor gave ten milliliters of peripheral blood, drawn into EDTA-treated Vacutainer tubes. Ficoll-Paque density-gradient centrifugation was used to isolate PBMCs, with at least 7 million per sample. Total RNA was extracted from PBMCs with Trizol reagent, with at least 5.5 micrograms obtained per sample. Naive CD45RAhigh/CD27high T cell percentages were measured by flow cytometry on a PBMC aliquot from every donor. The library was produced with 5' RACE. The run used an Illumina HiSeq 2500. A second 7 to 11 cycle PCR used a sample-barcoded 5' primer and a J-beta primer mix. Each TCR beta cDNA molecule received a unique molecular identifier from a template-switch 5' adaptor carrying 12 random nucleotides. At least 3 million CDR3-containing paired-end reads were obtained from each sample. The Mint cDNA synthesis kit, primed by a TRBC-specific oligonucleotide, was used to synthesize first-strand cDNA from all RNA. After uracil-DNA glycosylase treatment, a first 18-cycle PCR used universal primers M1SS and BC2_uni_R on all cDNA. The paper's processing steps were these. For normalization, 1 million high-quality reads, each with a distinct molecular identifier, were randomly selected from each sample. Reads sharing molecular identifiers were discarded rather than binned into consensus sequences. MiTCR, with a Q25 quality threshold and the strictest error-elimination algorithm, was used for CDR3 identification, clonotype clustering and error correction. Lower-bound total TCR beta diversity was estimated with a nonparametric unseen species model using Euler transformation. TCRdb reran the public reads through fastp at Q25 and MiXCR, keeping productive beta chains. All rows with the same CDR3 protein become a single entry with the most common DNA and genes. None of the V and J calls come from the authors' own analysis; TCRdb made them. This sample lists hundreds of thousands of distinct CDR3 sequences; around a fifth were detected once. Around a fifth of the sample belongs to the ten largest clones.

The origin of this receptor is a man between 70 and 80 years old in good health. The source material was blood.

The bases are TGTGCCACCAGTGACCGTTACAGGGGTGAAGATACGCAGTATTTT. This codes for CATSDRYRGEDTQYF. The chain joins TRBV24-1 to TRBJ2-3, with 7 bases matching TRBD1. Reading from cysteine to phenylalanine, the CDR3 counts 15 amino acids. Here the CDR3 DNA is all that survives: 45 bases in frame from base 1. At the junction V is shortened by 4 bases and J by 5 bases; bases outside the gene matches: 8. The germline V gene provides CDR1 KGHDR and CDR2 SFDVKD.